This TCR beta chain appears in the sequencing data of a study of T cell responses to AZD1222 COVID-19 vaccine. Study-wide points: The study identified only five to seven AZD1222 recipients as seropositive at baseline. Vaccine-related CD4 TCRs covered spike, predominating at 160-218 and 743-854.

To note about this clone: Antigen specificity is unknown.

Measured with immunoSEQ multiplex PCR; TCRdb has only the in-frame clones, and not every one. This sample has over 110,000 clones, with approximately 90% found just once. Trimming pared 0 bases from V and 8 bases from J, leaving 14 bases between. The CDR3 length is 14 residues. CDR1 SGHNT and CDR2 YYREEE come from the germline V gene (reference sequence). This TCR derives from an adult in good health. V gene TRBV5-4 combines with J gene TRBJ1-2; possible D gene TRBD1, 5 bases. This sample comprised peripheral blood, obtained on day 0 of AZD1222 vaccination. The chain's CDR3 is CASSLESGIGGYTF. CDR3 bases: TGTGCCAGCAGCTTGGAATCAGGGATCGGCGGCTACACCTTC. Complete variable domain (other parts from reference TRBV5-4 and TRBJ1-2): ETGVTQSPTHLIKTRGQQVTLRCSSQSGHNTVSWYQQALGQGPQFIFQYYREEENGRGNFPPRFSGLQFPNYSSELNVNALELDDSALYLCASSLESGIGGYTFGSGTRLTVV.